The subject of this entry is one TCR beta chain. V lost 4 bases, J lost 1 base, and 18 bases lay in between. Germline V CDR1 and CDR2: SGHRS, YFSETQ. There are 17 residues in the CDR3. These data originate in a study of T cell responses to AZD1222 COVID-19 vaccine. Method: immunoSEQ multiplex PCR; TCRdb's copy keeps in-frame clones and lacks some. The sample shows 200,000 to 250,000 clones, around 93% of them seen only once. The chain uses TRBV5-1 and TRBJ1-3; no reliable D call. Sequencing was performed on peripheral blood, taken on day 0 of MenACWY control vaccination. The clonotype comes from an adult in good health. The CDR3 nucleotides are TGCGCCAGCAGCCCGGAGCACGGGCCGGGGTCTGGAAACACCATATATTTT. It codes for CASSPEHGPGSGNTIYF.